What follows is one T cell receptor beta chain and its context. Its specificity is unknown. Germline V gene sequence: CDR1 SGHTA, CDR2 FQGNSA. V lost 3 bases, J lost 2 bases, and 14 bases lay in between. CDR3 size: 16 residues. TCRdb reprocessed the RT-PCR reads via MiXCR and lists one record per CDR3 protein. The sample records roughly 170,000 distinct CDR3 sequences, around 9% being singletons. The data were obtained in a study of response to subunit inactivated influenza vaccine. Study-wide results and caveats: Authors suggested each seasonal flu vaccination may recruit only limited numbers of new T cells.

Sample: non-naive T cells sorted from PBMCs, taken on the day of vaccination. The sequence was collected from a man in his forties or fifties who received an inactivated influenza vaccine. V usage is TRBV7-2 and J usage is TRBJ2-1; maybe TRBD2 (6 bases). The CDR3 here is CASSFRGRGPYNEQFF. The CDR3 DNA reads as TGTGCCAGCAGCTTTCGGGGGAGAGGCCCCTACAATGAGCAGTTCTTC. The complete variable domain, with remaining parts taken from reference TRBV7-2 and TRBJ2-1, reads GAGVSQSPSNKVTEKGKDVELRCDPISGHTALYWYRQSLGQGLEFLIYFQGNSAPDKSGLPSDRFSAERTGGSVSTLTIQRTQQEDSAVYLCASSFRGRGPYNEQFFGPGTRLTVL.